The rows below give T cell receptor beta chains drawn from one sample of a study of control samples from healthy donors and cancer patients. Libraries were prepared by immunoSEQ multiplex PCR; TCRdb keeps only in-frame clonotypes and omits some of them. The table records over 65,000 clones, roughly 94% of them present only once. Material for sequencing was blood. The receptors were sampled from a woman in her thirties or forties in good health. Both conserved end residues are part of each CDR3. The order of the fields is CDR3 protein, CDR3 DNA, D gene, V gene, CDR3 length, J gene, clone size. The D gene is left open where the match is weak. Clone size is not always given. Where it is, it says once, few, many or a class for expanded clones.

cdr3_aa: CAISEGQMQYF; cdr3_nt: TGTGCCATCAGTGAGGGACAGATGCAGTACTTC; d_call: .; v_call: TRBV10-3; cdr3_length: 11; j_call: TRBJ2-7; clone_size: once
cdr3_aa: CASSLVSDGTDTQYF; cdr3_nt: TGTGCCAGCAGCTTAGTTAGCGATGGTACAGATACGCAGTATTTT; d_call: .; v_call: TRBV11-3; cdr3_length: 15; j_call: TRBJ2-3; clone_size: .
cdr3_aa: CASEGFQETQYF; cdr3_nt: TGTGCCAGCGAGGGGTTCCAAGAGACCCAGTACTTC; d_call: .; v_call: TRBV2; cdr3_length: 12; j_call: TRBJ2-5; clone_size: .
cdr3_aa: CASTGPDETQYF; cdr3_nt: TGTGCCAGCACCGGACCTGACGAGACCCAGTACTTC; d_call: .; v_call: TRBV27; cdr3_length: 12; j_call: TRBJ2-5; clone_size: .
cdr3_aa: CASSIDGPQGTELFF; cdr3_nt: TGTGCCAGTAGTATAGATGGTCCCCAGGGGACGGAGCTGTTTTTT; d_call: .; v_call: TRBV19; cdr3_length: 15; j_call: TRBJ2-2; clone_size: .
cdr3_aa: CASSLIAQVGLYYEQYF; cdr3_nt: TGTGCCAGCAGTTTAATAGCCCAAGTGGGACTTTACTACGAGCAGTACTTC; d_call: .; v_call: TRBV28; cdr3_length: 17; j_call: TRBJ2-7; clone_size: .
cdr3_aa: CASSLGDRYYEQYF; cdr3_nt: TGTGCCAGCAGCTTAGGGGACAGATACTACGAGCAGTACTTC; d_call: TRBD1; v_call: TRBV11-1; cdr3_length: 14; j_call: TRBJ2-7; clone_size: .
cdr3_aa: CSVREQGANTEAFF; cdr3_nt: TGCAGCGTGAGGGAACAGGGGGCGAACACTGAAGCTTTCTTT; d_call: TRBD1; v_call: TRBV29-1; cdr3_length: 14; j_call: TRBJ1-1; clone_size: once
cdr3_aa: CASSHPRGVYGYTF; cdr3_nt: TGCGCCAGCAGTCATCCTAGAGGGGTCTATGGCTACACCTTC; d_call: .; v_call: TRBV23-1; cdr3_length: 14; j_call: TRBJ1-2; clone_size: .
cdr3_aa: CASSPGGITGELFF; cdr3_nt: TGTGCCAGCAGCCCCGGGGGTATTACCGGGGAGCTGTTTTTT; d_call: .; v_call: TRBV7-3; cdr3_length: 14; j_call: TRBJ2-2; clone_size: .
cdr3_aa: CSVGSSGSLDEQYF; cdr3_nt: TGCAGCGTTGGGAGTAGCGGGAGTCTGGACGAGCAGTACTTC; d_call: TRBD2; v_call: TRBV29-1; cdr3_length: 14; j_call: TRBJ2-7; clone_size: .
cdr3_aa: CASRAPGGGETQYF; cdr3_nt: TGTGCCAGCAGAGCTCCGGGGGGGGGAGAGACCCAGTACTTC; d_call: TRBD2; v_call: TRBV2; cdr3_length: 14; j_call: TRBJ2-5; clone_size: .
cdr3_aa: CASSQHSGKTQYF; cdr3_nt: TGTGCCAGCAGCCAGCATAGCGGGAAGACCCAGTACTTC; d_call: TRBD2; v_call: TRBV6-8; cdr3_length: 13; j_call: TRBJ2-5; clone_size: .
cdr3_aa: CATGQGTNTEAFF; cdr3_nt: TGTGCCACGGGACAGGGAACGAACACTGAAGCTTTCTTT; d_call: TRBD1; v_call: TRBV2; cdr3_length: 13; j_call: TRBJ1-1; clone_size: .
cdr3_aa: CASSLQEWVNTEAFF; cdr3_nt: TGTGCCAGCAGTTTACAGGAATGGGTGAACACTGAAGCTTTCTTT; d_call: .; v_call: TRBV27; cdr3_length: 15; j_call: TRBJ1-1; clone_size: once
cdr3_aa: CASIGLPTDTQYF; cdr3_nt: TGTGCCAGTATCGGACTTCCCACAGATACGCAGTATTTT; d_call: .; v_call: TRBV19; cdr3_length: 13; j_call: TRBJ2-3; clone_size: .
cdr3_aa: CASSLALEATQYF; cdr3_nt: TGCGCCAGCAGCTTGGCCCTAGAGGCGACCCAGTACTTC; d_call: .; v_call: TRBV5-1; cdr3_length: 13; j_call: TRBJ2-5; clone_size: .